Described below is a single TCR beta chain sequence and its context. Antigen specificity is unknown. At one of its ends the junction is not consistent with the germline gene, which may arise from a read error. Germline CDR1 SQVTM, CDR2 ANQGSEA. The CDR3 is 14 amino acids. The data belong to a study of blood T cells in healthy people across ages. Study-wide context: Capturing about one barcoded beta molecule per two T cells was achieved by template switching. Study results and caveats: Measured against age, TCR beta diversity per million T cells decreased in a roughly linear manner. The study lacked donor CMV status, which possibly confounded expanded clonotype changes. PBMC samples, being unsorted, prevented any conclusive comparison of naive and antigen-experienced cells.

PCR was performed a second time for about 6 to 11 cycles using a sample-barcoded 5' primer and a J-beta primer mix. From the 5' RACE reads, TCRdb called clonotypes with MiXCR, one entry per CDR3 protein. The sample has 700,000 or so distinct CDR3 sequences; over 40% are singletons. V and J are TRBV29-1 and TRBJ2-3, with TRBD1 matching over 10 bases. The TCR sequence derives from a man older than 75 in good health. Specimen: blood. The CDR3, as DNA: TGCAGTGCGGACAGGGGGGACAGCACAGATACGCGGTATTTT. The encoded protein is CSADRGDSTDTRYF.